One and the same sample provided the 29 T cell receptor beta chains below, sequenced in a study of T cells in Graves' hyperthyroidism and ophthalmopathy. TCR beta CDR3 regions were amplified from RNA transcripts. During a first-round RT-PCR of the TCR CDR3, the HTBI primer set was used. A single record per CDR3 protein comes from TCRdb applying MiXCR to the multiplex PCR reads. The data contain a few hundred thousand distinct CDR3 sequences, roughly 15% of them singletons. What was sequenced was blood. Receptors were obtained from a woman in her thirties or forties with Graves' ophthalmopathy.

In its sample, this clonotype was seen many times. V usage is TRBV7-9 and J usage is TRBJ1-1; 7 bases line up with TRBD1. Germline-derived CDR1 and CDR2 are SEHNR and FQNEAQ (reference sequence). V shed 10 bases and J 4 bases; nucleotides not matched to a gene: 9. The CDR3 covers 13 residues. The CDR3 DNA reads TGTGCCACCGCGGACAGGAGGCTCACTGAAGCTTTCTTT. Translating it yields CATADRRLTEAFF.

This clonotype was detected a few times. J is TRBJ2-3 and V is TRBV12-3 or TRBV12-4; 14 nucleotides agree with TRBD2. The CDR3 sequence is 15 residues long. The junction had 12 bases not matched to a gene; V was cut back by 5 bases and J by 14 bases. CDR3 nucleotide sequence: TGTGCCAGCAGTGGACTAGCGGGGGGCCCTCAGGGGGGGTATTTT. It specifies CASSGLAGGPQGGYF.

This chain links TRBV6-1 with TRBJ2-2, with a possible D match to TRBD1 (6 bases). This CDR3 is 14 amino acids long. CDR1 is MNHNS, CDR2 SASEGT, per germline. Between the trimmed V and J ends, which lost 6 bases and 5 bases, there was a span of 13 bases. The chain's CDR3 is CASRAGQSTGELFF. The CDR3 bases are TGTGCCAGCAGGGCTGGACAGAGTACCGGGGAGCTGTTTTTT.

As for this clonotype: A single base separates this from a much larger clone, so it may be a read error. This CDR3 is CASISDAGNEQFF. The DNA for the CDR3 is TGTGCCAGCATTTCCGACGCTGGCAATGAGCAGTTCTTC. This rearrangement joins TRBV6-5 to TRBJ2-1; D ambiguous. V lost 7 bases and J 6 bases, leaving 13 bases between the germline ends. Per germline, CDR1 MNHEY and CDR2 SVGAGI. This CDR3 spans 13 amino acids.

The CDR3 DNA sequence: TGTGCCAGCAGCGCTTCCGGGACAGGGGGTACTGAAGCTTTCTTT. Amino acid sequence: CASSASGTGGTEAFF. This rearrangement joins TRBV5-4 to TRBJ1-1; TRBD1 aligns across 11 bases. The CDR3 consists of 15 residues. Germline-derived CDR1 and CDR2 are SGHNT and YYREEE (reference sequence). After removal of 4 bases from V and 5 bases from J, the junction contained 7 bases not matched to a gene.

The chain has TRBV29-1 and TRBJ2-2; no reliable D call. The germline gives CDR1 SQVTM, CDR2 ANQGSEA. CDR3 length equals 13 residues. Trimming took off 6 bases at V and 3 bases at J, with 11 bases between the two ends. The CDR3 region is CSVSNFDTGELFF. The DNA of the CDR3 is TGCAGCGTCTCGAACTTCGACACCGGGGAGCTGTTTTTT.

This clonotype was seen at least ten times. The chain couples TRBV12-3 or TRBV12-4 to TRBJ2-1; tentatively, D is TRBD2 (7 bases). The V gene lost 6 bases and the J gene lost 7 bases, with 19 bases spanning the gap. This CDR3 has 15 residues. The CDR3 coding sequence is TGTGCCAGCAGGGCGTTGGGGGGGCGCAGGAATGAGCAGTTCTTC. Residues: CASRALGGRRNEQFF.

This clonotype was counted many times. V usage is TRBV19 and J usage is TRBJ1-1; no firm D call. V was clipped by 4 bases and J by 10 bases, with 13 bases between them. This CDR3 is built from 12 residues. Germline V lookup: CDR1 LNHDA, CDR2 SQIVND (reference sequence). In nucleotides, the CDR3 is TGTGCCAGTAGTACCGACATGTATGGAGCTTTCTTT. It codes for CASSTDMYGAFF. Filled out from reference TRBV19 and TRBJ1-1, the complete variable domain reads DGGITQSPKYLFRKEGQNVTLSCEQNLNHDAMYWYRQDPGQGLRLIYYSQIVNDFQKGDIAEGYSVSREKKESFPLTVTSAQKNPTAFYLCASSTDMYGAFFGQGTRLTVV.

V usage is TRBV28 and J usage is TRBJ2-1; TRBD1 agrees at 9 bases. This CDR3 comprises 15 residues. The germline V gene encodes CDR1 MDHEN and CDR2 SYDVKM. V gave up 5 bases and J gave up 3 bases; unmatched junction bases: 5. DNA of the CDR3: TGTGCCAGCAGTCCCGGGACAGGGATCTACAATGAGCAGTTCTTC. Its translation: CASSPGTGIYNEQFF.

This clonotype has at least ten counts. The chain employs TRBV24-1 and TRBJ1-6; D might be TRBD1 (6 bases). Trimming removed 6 bases from V and 5 bases from J, with 10 bases in between. The CDR3 sequence is 14 residues long. Germline V gene lookup returns CDR1 KGHDR and CDR2 SFDVKD. The CDR3 sequence: CATSSGTHNSPLHF. The CDR3 DNA is TGTGCCACCAGTTCCGGGACACATAATTCACCCCTCCACTTT.

The chain joins TRBV5-5 to TRBJ1-1, with a tentative D call TRBD1 (6 bases). The germline V gene has CDR1 SGHKS and CDR2 YYEKEE (reference sequence). Between the trimmed V and J ends, which lost 4 bases and 1 base, there was a span of 11 bases. The CDR3 sequence is 14 residues long. This CDR3 is CASSRDIKNTEAFF. CDR3 bases: TGTGCCAGCAGCAGGGACATCAAGAACACTGAAGCTTTCTTT. The full variable domain, its missing parts supplied by reference TRBV5-5 and TRBJ1-1, is DAGVTQSPTHLIKTRGQQVTLRCSPISGHKSVSWYQQVLGQGPQFIFQYYEKEERGRGNFPDRFSARQFPNYSSELNVNALLLGDSALYLCASSRDIKNTEAFFGQGTRLTVV.

There are a few counts of this clonotype. The rearrangement uses TRBV6-1 and TRBJ1-2; the match to TRBD1 covers 7 bases. Per germline, CDR1 MNHNS and CDR2 SASEGT. V shed 7 bases and J 4 bases; nucleotides not matched to a gene: 6. CDR3 length: 13 residues. The DNA of the CDR3 is TGTGCCAGCAACAGGGCAGGGGGCTATGGCTACACCTTC. Amino acid sequence: CASNRAGGYGYTF.

This clonotype was recorded many times. The chain uses TRBV6-1 and TRBJ2-3, with unresolved D. There are 12 residues in the CDR3. Germline V gene sequence: CDR1 MNHNS, CDR2 SASEGT. The V and J ends lost 6 bases and 5 bases respectively, with 9 bases between them. CDR3 in amino acids: CASRGGGDTQYF. The CDR3 nucleotides read TGTGCCAGCAGGGGTGGTGGAGATACGCAGTATTTT.

Note on this clonotype: A much larger clone lies one base from this, so it may be a read error. The chain has TRBV5-1 and TRBJ1-2, with 10 bases identical to TRBD1. The CDR3 is 14 residues long. CDR1 is SGHRS and CDR2 is YFSETQ in the germline V gene. V trimming: 4 bases; J trimming: 4 bases; junction bases outside the gene matches: 4. The CDR3 region has the DNA TGCGCCAGCAGCCCGGGACAGGGGTTCTATGGCTACACCTTC. Residues: CASSPGQGFYGYTF.

The rearrangement links TRBV18 to TRBJ1-4; maybe TRBD1 (5 bases). V gave up 4 bases and J gave up 0 bases, with 6 bases separating them. This CDR3 spans 14 amino acids. Germline values: CDR1 KGHSH, CDR2 LQKENI. The CDR3 protein is CASSQGSTNEKLFF. For the CDR3, the DNA is TGTGCCAGCTCACAGGGGTCAACTAATGAAAAACTGTTTTTT.

Many counts were recorded for this clonotype. The J gene is TRBJ2-1, the V gene TRBV27; D gene ambiguous. Per germline, CDR1 MNHEY and CDR2 SMNVEV (reference sequence). V was shortened by 3 bases and J by 7 bases, with 7 bases between the two germline ends. The CDR3 runs to 12 residues. CDR3 loop: CASSFKGNEQFF. In nucleotides, the CDR3 is TGTGCCAGCAGTTTTAAGGGTAATGAGCAGTTCTTC.

Many counts were recorded for this clonotype. The chain links TRBV2 to TRBJ2-1; TRBD2 might be the D (6 bases). The length of the CDR3 is 13 residues. Trimming left V 3 bases short and J 9 bases short, with 12 bases between. Germline CDR1 SNHLY, CDR2 FYNNEI. CDR3 region: CASSEWRGPEQFF. As DNA, the CDR3 is TGTGCCAGCAGTGAGTGGCGGGGCCCTGAGCAGTTCTTC.

This clonotype appeared many times. This chain uses TRBV12-3 or TRBV12-4 with TRBJ2-3; D unresolved. Trimming took 2 bases from V and 4 from J, leaving 22 bases between them. There are 18 residues in the CDR3. The CDR3 DNA is TGTGCCAGCAGTTTAACCTCCGAACCGGATAAATTGTCAGATACGCAGTATTTT. This codes for CASSLTSEPDKLSDTQYF.

This clonotype was seen many times. This chain uses TRBV5-1 with TRBJ1-2; no clear D gene. This CDR3 contains 16 residues. From germline, CDR1 is SGHRS and CDR2 YFSETQ. Deletions cut 0 bases from V and 7 bases from J, with 19 bases between. The CDR3 coding sequence is TGCGCCAGCAGCTTGGCCGTTGTGACGGGGTTCGGTGGCTACACCTTC. This encodes CASSLAVVTGFGGYTF.

The V call is TRBV5-6, the J call TRBJ1-1; TRBD1 is a possible D gene (5 bases). Germline CDR1 is SGHDT and CDR2 is YYEEEE. There are 12 residues in the CDR3. Trimming shortened V by 4 bases and J by 8 bases, and 12 bases separated the two germline ends. The CDR3 region has the DNA TGTGCCAGCAGCCTAATGGGACCAGAAGCTTTCTTT. Amino acid sequence: CASSLMGPEAFF.

This clonotype has a count of ten or more. The J gene is TRBJ1-4, the V gene TRBV28, with no clear D. This CDR3 spans 14 amino acids. The germline V gene has CDR1 MDHEN and CDR2 SYDVKM. V lost 7 bases to trimming and J lost 0 bases, with 9 bases between them. The CDR3 sequence: CASTPGTTNEKLFF. CDR3 DNA sequence: TGTGCCAGCACCCCTGGGACAACTAATGAAAAACTGTTTTTT.

The table lists this clonotype with many counts. The chain has TRBV20-1 and TRBJ2-5; TRBD2 matches 7 bases. V lost 0 bases to trimming and J lost 5 bases; unmatched junction nucleotides: 3. Per the germline V gene, CDR1 is DFQATT and CDR2 is SNEGSKA (reference sequence). The CDR3 extends over 13 amino acids. The CDR3 here is CSARDIGGETQYF. The CDR3 DNA is TGCAGTGCTAGAGATATCGGGGGGGAGACCCAGTACTTC.

This clonotype was counted ten times or more. The gene calls are TRBV7-2 and TRBJ1-4, with TRBD1 matching over 9 bases. In germline, CDR1 is SGHTA, CDR2 FQGNSA. V dropped 3 bases and J dropped 8; count of bases not matched to a gene: 7. This CDR3 is 15 amino acids long. The CDR3 DNA reads TGTGCCAGCAGCTTTTCCGGGACAGGGAGCGAAAAACTGTTTTTT. Protein product: CASSFSGTGSEKLFF. Looking up the rest from reference TRBV7-2 and TRBJ1-4 gives the full variable domain: GAGVSQSPSNKVTEKGKDVELRCDPISGHTALYWYRQSLGQGLEFLIYFQGNSAPDKSGLPSDRFSAERTGGSVSTLTIQRTQQEDSAVYLCASSFSGTGSEKLFFGSGTQLSVL.

This clonotype was counted at least ten times. The J gene is TRBJ1-5, the V gene TRBV18, with TRBD1 matching over 10 bases. The CDR3 covers 15 residues. After removal of 3 bases from V and 6 bases from J, the junction contained 5 bases not matched to a gene. Per the germline V gene, CDR1 is KGHSH and CDR2 is LQKENI. CDR3 DNA sequence: TGTGCCAGCTCACCGCGGGACAGGGGTCCTCAGCCCCAGCATTTT. Amino acid sequence: CASSPRDRGPQPQHF.

The chain uses TRBV19 and TRBJ1-2; D is unclear. V was cut by 4 bases and J by 0 bases, with 12 bases left in between. Germline V gene lookup returns CDR1 LNHDA and CDR2 SQIVND (reference sequence). CDR3 length equals 15 residues. Here the CDR3 DNA reads TGTGCCAGTAGTACCCGACGAGGAGCTAACTATGGCTACACCTTC. This gives the protein CASSTRRGANYGYTF.

This clonotype was observed at least ten times. The genes are TRBV3-1 and TRBJ2-3; 9 positions match TRBD2. Per the germline V gene, CDR1 is LGHDT and CDR2 is YNNKEL (reference sequence). V shed 3 bases and J 9 bases; nucleotides not matched to a gene: 7. The CDR3 sequence is 14 residues long. The CDR3 spells CASSHGTSSKTQYF. The DNA for the CDR3 is TGTGCCAGCAGCCATGGGACTAGCAGCAAGACGCAGTATTTT.

The rearrangement joins TRBV12-3 or TRBV12-4 to TRBJ1-2; 7 positions agree with TRBD1. The CDR3 covers 12 residues. After removal of 6 bases from V and 7 bases from J, the junction contained 5 bases not matched to a gene. The CDR3 here is CASSLGTVGYTF. CDR3 nucleotide sequence: TGTGCCAGCAGCCTCGGGACAGTTGGCTACACCTTC.

CDR3 sequence reads: CASSTLRERNEKLFF. The CDR3, as DNA: TGTGCCAGTAGTACCCTCAGGGAAAGAAATGAAAAACTGTTTTTT. The chain employs TRBV19 and TRBJ1-4, with D tentatively TRBD1 (5 bases). The CDR3 loop spans 15 amino acids. V lost 4 bases to trimming and J lost 5 bases, with 14 bases between them. Germline assignment: CDR1 LNHDA and CDR2 SQIVND (reference sequence).

This clonotype was recorded many times. This rearrangement joins TRBV28 to TRBJ2-3; 9 nucleotides match TRBD1. Germline trimming cut 11 bases from V and 0 bases from J; bases unmatched to any gene: 3. This CDR3 comprises 13 residues. The V gene's germline CDR1 is MDHEN and CDR2 SYDVKM. CDR3 nucleotide sequence: TGTGCCGTAGGACAGGGGAGCACAGATACGCAGTATTTT. This gives the protein CAVGQGSTDTQYF.